The T cell receptor (beta chain) described here comes from a study of cytomegalovirus exposure and HLA in healthy donors. Regarding the study as a whole: Another analysis was done later, and it associated fewer than 20,000 TCR beta sequences with HLA alleles at 0.05 false discovery rate. Later on, an analysis showed TCR association rates differing by HLA locus, with DRB1 the most and HLA-C the fewest. Sequencing artifact likely explains a cluster of highly shared sequence variants.

Worth noting for this clone: What it binds is not known.

A multiplex PCR was run with 60 Vbeta primers and 13 Jbeta primers. Sequencing used immunoSEQ multiplex PCR; TCRdb keeps in-frame clones, though not all of them. The data hold 150,000 to 200,000 clones, with roughly three quarters observed a single time. Germline-derived CDR1 and CDR2 are SGHTA and FQGNSA. The junction had 3 bases not matched to a gene; V was cut back by 1 base and J by 5 bases. The CDR3 is 16 amino acids. The sample consisted of PBMCs. The chain has TRBV7-2 and TRBJ2-3, with 13 bases fitting TRBD2. The TCR was taken from a man aged 35 to 55 in good health and CMV-seropositive. The CDR3 region is CASSLGRTSGGDTQYF. CDR3 in DNA: TGTGCCAGCAGCTTAGGGCGGACTAGCGGGGGAGATACGCAGTATTTT.